These 2 T cell receptor beta chains came from one sample sequenced in a study of CD8 T cells in ankylosing spondylitis. TCRdb re-analysed the 5' RACE reads in MiXCR, keeping a single row per CDR3 protein. Of some 87,000 distinct CDR3 sequences in the sample, under 30% were seen once. Sequencing was performed on blood, either unsorted or a sorted T cell fraction (not recorded which). The receptors here all came from a male donor with ankylosing spondylitis or in good health (not recorded which).

The chain has TRBV7-6 and TRBJ2-1; D is uncertain. V dropped 5 bases and J dropped 2 bases, with 13 bases sitting between them. This CDR3 contains 15 residues. Per germline, CDR1 SGHVS and CDR2 FNYEAQ. Written as DNA, the CDR3 is TGTGCCAGCAGCGCCCTGGTTTCGGCCTACAATGAGCAGTTCTTC. Protein sequence: CASSALVSAYNEQFF.

This clonotype was found a few times. The chain combines TRBV6-1 with TRBJ2-3; D is ambiguous. The V gene lost 2 bases and the J gene lost 2 bases, with 2 bases spanning the gap. The CDR3 is 12 amino acids. CDR1 and CDR2 (germline): MNHNS, SASEGT. CDR3 sequence: CASSEPTDTQYF. In DNA, the CDR3 is TGTGCCAGCAGTGAACCCACAGATACGCAGTATTTT.